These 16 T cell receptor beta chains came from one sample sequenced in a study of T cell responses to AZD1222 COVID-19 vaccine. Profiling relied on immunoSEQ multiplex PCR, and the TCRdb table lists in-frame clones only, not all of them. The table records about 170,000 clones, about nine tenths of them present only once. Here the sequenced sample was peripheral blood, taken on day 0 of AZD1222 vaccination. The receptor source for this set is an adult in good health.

CDR3 DNA sequence: TGTGCCAGCAGCCCAAGACTAGCGAGCTACACCGGGGAGCTGTTTTTT. This translates into CASSPRLASYTGELFF. The chain carries TRBV11-2 and TRBJ2-2, with TRBD2 identical over 8 bases. V shed 5 bases, J shed 3 bases, and the junction held 8 bases outside the gene matches. The CDR3 length is 16 residues. Germline-derived CDR1 and CDR2 are SGHAT and FQNNGV.

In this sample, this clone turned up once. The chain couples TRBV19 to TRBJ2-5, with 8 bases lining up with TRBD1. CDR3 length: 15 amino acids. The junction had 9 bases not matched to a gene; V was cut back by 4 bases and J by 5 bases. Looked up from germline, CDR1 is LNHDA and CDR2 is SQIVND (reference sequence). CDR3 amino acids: CASSSTGGIKETQYF. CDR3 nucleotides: TGTGCCAGTAGTAGTACAGGGGGAATAAAGGAGACCCAGTACTTC.

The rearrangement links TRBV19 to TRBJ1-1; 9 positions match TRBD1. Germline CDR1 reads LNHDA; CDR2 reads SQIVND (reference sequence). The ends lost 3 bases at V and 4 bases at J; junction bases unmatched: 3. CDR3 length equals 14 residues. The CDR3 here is CASSITGGSTEAFF. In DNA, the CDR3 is TGTGCCAGTAGTATCACAGGGGGCAGCACTGAAGCTTTCTTT.

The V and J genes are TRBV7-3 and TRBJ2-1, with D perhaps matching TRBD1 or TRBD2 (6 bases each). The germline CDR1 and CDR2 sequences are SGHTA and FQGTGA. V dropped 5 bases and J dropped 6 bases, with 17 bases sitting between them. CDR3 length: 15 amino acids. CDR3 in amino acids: CASSQTGGPSNEQFF. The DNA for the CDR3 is TGTGCCAGCAGCCAAACCGGGGGCCCCTCCAATGAGCAGTTCTTC.

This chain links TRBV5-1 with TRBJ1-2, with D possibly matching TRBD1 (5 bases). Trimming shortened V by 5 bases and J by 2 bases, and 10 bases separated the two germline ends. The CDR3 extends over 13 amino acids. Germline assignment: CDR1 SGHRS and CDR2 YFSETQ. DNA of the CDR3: TGCGCCAGCAGAGGGACGGCCAACTATGGCTACACCTTC. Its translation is CASRGTANYGYTF. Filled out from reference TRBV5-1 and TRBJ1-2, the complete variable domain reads KAGVTQTPRYLIKTRGQQVTLSCSPISGHRSVSWYQQTPGQGLQFLFEYFSETQRNKGNFPGRFSGRQFSNSRSEMNVSTLELGDSALYLCASRGTANYGYTFGSGTRLTVV.

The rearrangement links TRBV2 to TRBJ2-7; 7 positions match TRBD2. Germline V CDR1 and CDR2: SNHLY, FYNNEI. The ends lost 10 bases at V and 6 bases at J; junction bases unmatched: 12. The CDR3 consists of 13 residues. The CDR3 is CATTGGRASEQYF. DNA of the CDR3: TGTGCCACCACTGGGGGGAGGGCCTCCGAGCAGTACTTC. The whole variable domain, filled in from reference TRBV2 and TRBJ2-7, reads EPEVTQTPSHQVTQMGQEVILRCVPISNHLYFYWYRQILGQKVEFLVSFYNNEISEKSEIFDDQFSVERPDGSNFTLKIRSTKLEDSAMYFCATTGGRASEQYFGPGTRLTVT.

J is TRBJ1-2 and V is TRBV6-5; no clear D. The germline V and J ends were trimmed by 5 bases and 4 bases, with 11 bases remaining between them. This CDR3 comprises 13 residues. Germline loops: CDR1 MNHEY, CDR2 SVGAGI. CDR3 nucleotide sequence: TGTGCCAGCAGTCCCGGGATCCCCTATGGCTACACCTTC. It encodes CASSPGIPYGYTF.

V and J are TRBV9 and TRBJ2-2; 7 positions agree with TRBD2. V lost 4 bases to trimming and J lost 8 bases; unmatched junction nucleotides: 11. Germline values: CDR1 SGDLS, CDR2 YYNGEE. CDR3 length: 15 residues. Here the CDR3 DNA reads TGTGCCAGCAGCCCCCCTGGACTAGGAAGGGGGGAGCTGTTTTTT. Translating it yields CASSPPGLGRGELFF.

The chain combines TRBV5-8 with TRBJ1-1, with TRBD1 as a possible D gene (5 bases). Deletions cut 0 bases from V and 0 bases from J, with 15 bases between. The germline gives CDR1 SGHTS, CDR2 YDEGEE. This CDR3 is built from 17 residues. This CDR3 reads CASSLAAGALMNTEAFF. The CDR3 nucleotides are TGTGCCAGCAGCTTGGCGGCCGGGGCTCTTATGAACACTGAAGCTTTCTTT.

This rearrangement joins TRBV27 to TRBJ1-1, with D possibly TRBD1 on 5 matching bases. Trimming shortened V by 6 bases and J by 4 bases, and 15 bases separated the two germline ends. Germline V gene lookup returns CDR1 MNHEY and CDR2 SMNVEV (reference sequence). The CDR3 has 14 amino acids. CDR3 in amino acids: CASSPDGAATEAFF. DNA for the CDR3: TGTGCCAGCAGCCCGGACGGGGCAGCCACTGAAGCTTTCTTT.

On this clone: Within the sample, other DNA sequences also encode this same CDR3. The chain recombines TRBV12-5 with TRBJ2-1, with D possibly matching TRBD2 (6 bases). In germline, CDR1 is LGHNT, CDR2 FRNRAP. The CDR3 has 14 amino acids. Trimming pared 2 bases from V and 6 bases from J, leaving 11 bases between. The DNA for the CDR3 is TGTGCTAGTGGTTTGCTAGGGACTTCCAATGAGCAGTTCTTC. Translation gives CASGLLGTSNEQFF. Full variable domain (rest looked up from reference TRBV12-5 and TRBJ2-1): DARVTQTPRHKVTEMGQEVTMRCQPILGHNTVFWYRQTMMQGLELLAYFRNRAPLDDSGMPKDRFSAEMPDATLATLKIQPSEPRDSAVYFCASGLLGTSNEQFFGPGTRLTVL.

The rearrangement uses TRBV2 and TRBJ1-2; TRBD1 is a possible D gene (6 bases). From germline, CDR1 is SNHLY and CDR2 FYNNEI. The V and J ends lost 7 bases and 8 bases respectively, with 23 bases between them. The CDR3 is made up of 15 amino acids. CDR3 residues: CASTPLSAGAGGYTF. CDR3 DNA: TGTGCCAGCACCCCCCTCTCGGCAGGGGCGGGAGGCTACACCTTC.

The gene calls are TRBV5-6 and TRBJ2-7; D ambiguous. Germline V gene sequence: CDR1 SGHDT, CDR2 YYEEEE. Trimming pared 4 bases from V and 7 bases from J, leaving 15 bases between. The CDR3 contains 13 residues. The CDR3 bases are TGTGCCAGCAGCCGAGTGGAAATTCGAGAGCAGTACTTC. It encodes CASSRVEIREQYF. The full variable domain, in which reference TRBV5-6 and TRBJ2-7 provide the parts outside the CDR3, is DAGVTQSPTHLIKTRGQQVTLRCSPKSGHDTVSWYQQALGQGPQFIFQYYEEEERQRGNFPDRFSGHQFPNYSSELNVNALLLGDSALYLCASSRVEIREQYFGPGTRLTVT.

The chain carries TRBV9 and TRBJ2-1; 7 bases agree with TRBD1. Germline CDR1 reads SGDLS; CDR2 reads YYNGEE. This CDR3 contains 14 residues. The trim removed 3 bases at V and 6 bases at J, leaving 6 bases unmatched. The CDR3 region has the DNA TGTGCCAGCAGCGCTACAGGGGTCAGCAATGAGCAGTTCTTC. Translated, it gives CASSATGVSNEQFF.

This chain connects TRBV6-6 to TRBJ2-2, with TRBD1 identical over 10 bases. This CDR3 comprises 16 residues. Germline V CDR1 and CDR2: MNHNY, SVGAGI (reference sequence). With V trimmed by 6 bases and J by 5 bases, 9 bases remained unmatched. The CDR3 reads CASSPGQGVQTGELFF. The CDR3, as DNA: TGTGCCAGCAGCCCCGGACAGGGGGTTCAAACCGGGGAGCTGTTTTTT.

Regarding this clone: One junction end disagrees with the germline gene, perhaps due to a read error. For the CDR3, the DNA is TGTACCAGCAGCTTGGGGGGACAGGGTCTCTACGAGCAGTACTTC. It is translated as CTSSLGGQGLYEQYF. The chain couples TRBV5-6 to TRBJ2-7; 9 bases align to TRBD1. CDR1 is SGHDT and CDR2 is YYEEEE in the germline V gene. The CDR3 spans 15 residues.